The next 8 T cell receptor beta chains were all read from a single sample in a study of tumor and adjacent non-tumor tissue in lung cancer. The library came from three nested PCR rounds adapted from ARM-PCR protocols. TCRdb processed the multiplex PCR reads anew with MiXCR; each CDR3 protein has one entry. The table lists about 81,000 distinct CDR3 sequences, about two thirds of them singletons. RNA was extracted from bulk tissue without any cell sorting. Material: lung tumor tissue. The receptors come from a middle-aged woman with non-small cell lung cancer.

The chain is built from TRBV30 and TRBJ1-1, with D possibly TRBD1 on 5 matching bases. Germline loops: CDR1 GTSNPN, CDR2 SVGIG (reference sequence). Trimming shortened V by 1 base and J by 0 bases, and 15 bases separated the two germline ends. The CDR3 has 16 residues. This CDR3 is CAWSEPGGGMNTEAFF. For the CDR3, the DNA is TGTGCCTGGAGTGAACCCGGGGGTGGAATGAACACTGAAGCTTTCTTT.

As to this clonotype: Given a much more abundant clone one base away, this may be a read error. V usage is TRBV5-4 and J usage is TRBJ1-2, with unresolved D. Trimming pared 10 bases from V and 7 bases from J, leaving 20 bases between. This CDR3 has 13 amino acids. Looked up from germline, CDR1 is SGHNT and CDR2 is YYREEE (reference sequence). CDR3 sequence reads: CAWSLRGSGGYTF. The DNA of the CDR3 is TGTGCCTGGTCACTCCGGGGTTCAGGTGGCTACACCTTC.

This chain joins TRBV11-2 and TRBJ2-7, with TRBD1 identical over 10 bases. V trimming: 6 bases; J trimming: 4 bases; junction bases outside the gene matches: 9. The CDR3 consists of 15 residues. Germline V gene data show CDR1 as SGHAT and CDR2 as FQNNGV. The DNA for the CDR3 is TGTGCCAGCAGTTTCGGGACAGGGGTTCGGTACGAGCAGTACTTC. It translates to CASSFGTGVRYEQYF.

This clonotype was counted at least ten times. The chain has TRBV29-1 and TRBJ1-2; perhaps TRBD1 as D (5 bases). CDR3 length: 11 residues. CDR1 is SQVTM, CDR2 ANQGSEA, per germline. V was shortened by 4 bases and J by 6 bases, with 9 bases between the two germline ends. The CDR3 protein is CSVGAGHGYTF. The CDR3 DNA sequence: TGCAGCGTTGGGGCGGGGCATGGCTACACCTTC. The full variable domain, rest sourced from reference TRBV29-1 and TRBJ1-2, is SAVISQKPSRDICQRGTSLTIQCQVDSQVTMMFWYRQQPGQSLTLIATANQGSEATYESGFVIDKFPISRPNLTFSTLTVSNMSPEDSSIYLCSVGAGHGYTFGSGTRLTVV.

The chain has TRBV6-6 and TRBJ2-3, with 8 bases identical to TRBD2. The CDR3 has 14 residues. CDR1 and CDR2 from the germline V gene are MNHNY and SVGAGI (reference sequence). The V and J ends lost 4 bases and 8 bases, in that order; junction bases with no gene match: 8. This CDR3 reads CASSSTSATGTQYF. The CDR3, as DNA: TGTGCCAGCAGTTCGACTAGCGCCACGGGTACGCAGTATTTT.

V gene TRBV4-2 combines with J gene TRBJ1-5; weak D call: TRBD1 (5 bases). V lost 0 bases and J lost 11, with 17 bases in between. Germline assignment: CDR1 LGHNA and CDR2 YNFKEQ. The CDR3 is made up of 15 amino acids. The CDR3 loop reads CASSQDGAGNESQHF. In DNA, the CDR3 is TGTGCCAGCAGCCAAGACGGGGCCGGCAATGAGTCCCAGCATTTT.

About this clonotype itself: The junction departs from the called germline gene at one end, perhaps through a read error. This chain uses TRBV24-1 with TRBJ2-1; 10 nucleotides match TRBD2. The germline CDR1 and CDR2 sequences are KGHDR and SFDVKD. The CDR3 has 14 residues. CDR3 sequence (DNA): TGTGTCACCACAACTAGCGGGAATGGCAATGAGCAATTCTTC. Amino acid sequence: CVTTTSGNGNEQFF.

The chain combines TRBV4-2 with TRBJ2-2, with no clear D. Trimming stripped 0 bases from V and 3 bases from J, with 11 bases between. This CDR3 has 16 amino acids. Germline CDR1 LGHNA, CDR2 YNFKEQ. For the CDR3, the DNA is TGTGCCAGCAGCCAAGATTGGGCCACGGACACCGGGGAGCTGTTTTTT. Amino acid sequence: CASSQDWATDTGELFF.